This T cell receptor beta chain was identified during a study of T-cell memory formation after mild COVID-19 (dated by TCRdb to the early 2020s). Looking at the study overall: Most TCR sequence clusters were specific to one of the two donors. In a couple of donors, T-cell clones that expanded and contracted after mild COVID-19 were tracked by sequencing TCRalpha and TCRbeta repertoires over time. The cohort comprised two young, previously healthy adult volunteers, one female and one male. Overall study outcomes, separate from this receptor: The detection of some responding clones in pre-infection memory suggests that pre-existing cross-reactive memory T cells joined the SARS-CoV-2 response. Contracting CD4+ clones appeared mostly in the CM and EM memory subsets, whereas CD8+ clones were enriched in EMRA. SARS-CoV-2 specificity was not confirmed for the second-wave clones peaking on day 37. The study included only a couple of mild cases, and larger cohorts that include severe cases with pre-infection samples were judged to be necessary. From day 15 to 85, contracting clones showed balanced CD4/CD8 phenotypes, whereas a second wave of clones that expanded from day 15 to 37 leaned towards CD4+.

Ficoll-Paque density gradient centrifugation was used to isolate PBMCs. Sequencing was carried out with an Illumina NovaSeq 6000. TCRalpha and TCRbeta cDNA libraries were built by 5'RACE with constant-segment primers, adding sample barcodes and unique molecular identifiers. RNA was extracted from every sample with Trizol reagent. Library amplification was performed in two PCR steps, and a second sample barcode and Illumina TruSeq adapters were introduced in the second step. Sequencing of libraries was performed on an Illumina NovaSeq with 2 x 150 bp paired-end reads. Turning to the authors' computational methods: Reads were demultiplexed and collapsed into UMI-guided consensus sequences with migec v1.2.7. With mixcr v2.1.11, UMI consensuses were aligned to TRA and TRB V and J templates and assembled into clonotypes. Expanded or contracted clonotypes were those called significant by both edgeR and NoisET, with noise models trained on biological replicates. For edgeR calls, a false discovery rate-adjusted p below 0.01 and a log2 fold-change threshold of 1 were applied. As an exploratory analysis of dynamics, PCA with hierarchical clustering was applied to max-normalized trajectories of the 1000 most abundant clonotypes. Separately sequenced CD4+ and CD8+ repertoires were used to assign the CD4 or CD8 phenotype of responding clones. Clones were called with MiXCR by TCRdb after fastp trimmed the public reads at Q25, and only in-frame beta chains were retained. Every CDR3 protein is listed once, alongside the most common genes and DNA of its rows. The V and J calls reflect TCRdb's pipeline rather than the authors' work. This sample lists roughly 340,000 distinct CDR3 sequences; 20% were detected once. The ten largest account for roughly a fifth of the sample.

Turning to this clonotype: The target of this receptor is not known. Base qualities are not provided; no much larger clone lies one nucleotide away.

From the germline V gene, CDR1 is MDHEN and CDR2 is SYDVKM. From the cysteine through the phenylalanine, the CDR3 covers 12 amino acids. The read is trimmed to its CDR3 DNA, 36 bases read in frame from base 1. Cut back by 6 bases and 9 bases, the V and J ends lie 13 bases apart. The receptor was derived from a man aged 18 to 30 who had mild COVID-19 (a few samples of this study predate the infection). The sample titles of this study are shuffled in the database, so cell type and time point are left out; the donor was told from shared clones. The V and J genes are TRBV28 and TRBJ2-3, with the D gene too uncertain to name. The sequencing sample was made of PBMCs or a T cell subset sorted from them (not recorded which). The nucleotide sequence reads as follows: TGTGCCAGCAGACAGACCGCAGGCACGCAGTATTTT. Translation gives CASRQTAGTQYF.